This TCR beta chain stems from a study of T cells in Graves' hyperthyroidism and ophthalmopathy. Using RNA transcripts as the source, TCR beta CDR3 regions were amplified. Using the HTBI primer set, a first-round RT-PCR was run on the TCR CDR3. TCRdb itself ran the multiplex PCR reads through MiXCR, one entry per CDR3 protein. This table has about 320,000 distinct CDR3 sequences, over 15% appearing once. This clonotype was picked up many times. This CDR3 contains 15 residues. Germline V lookup: CDR1 SGHTA, CDR2 FQGNSA. V shed 1 base and J shed 3 bases, with 12 bases lying between them. The rearrangement uses TRBV7-2 and TRBJ2-5; D is perhaps TRBD1 (5 bases). This receptor was obtained from a young man with Graves' hyperthyroidism. Sequencing was carried out using blood. The CDR3 protein is CASSLDWGAEETQYF. CDR3 sequence (DNA): TGTGCCAGCAGCTTAGATTGGGGCGCAGAAGAGACCCAGTACTTC.